Listed here is a single T cell receptor (beta chain). Its cognate antigen is unknown. With iRepertoire HTBI primers and Arm-PCR of CDR3 regions, TCR beta libraries were built. As processed by the authors: Segment identification across samples yielded 62 TRBV and more than 11 TRBJ segments. TCRdb reprocessed the multiplex PCR reads via MiXCR and lists one record per CDR3 protein. The V and J calls reflect TCRdb's pipeline rather than the authors' work. The sample holds hundreds of thousands of distinct CDR3 sequences, about 16% seen once. These data are taken from a study of regulatory T cells in long-lasting Graves disease. Points from the study as a whole: Newly diagnosed patients shared 1,000 or so public clonotypes; persistent patients shared 2,500 to 3,000. Persistent Graves' patients possessed reduced TCR diversity relative to recently diagnosed ones.

J gave up 10 bases and V 1 base, and 4 bases lay outside the gene matches. Germline V gene sequence: CDR1 SGHVS, CDR2 FQNEAQ. This CDR3 spans 13 amino acids. The time point was: newly diagnosed GD, antithyroid drugs for less than 3 months. Following extraction of RNA from PBMCs, that RNA was used to make the TCR library. These data were also filed under a second study, of T cells in Graves' hyperthyroidism and ophthalmopathy. That work contributes: Stable Graves' hyperthyroidism denoted no ophthalmopathy progression over 18 months.

This material consisted of peripheral blood mononuclear cells (PBMCs), taken at new diagnosis, from a patient treated with antithyroid drugs. The TCR comes from a man aged 18 to 30 with Graves disease. This sequence joins TRBV7-8 and TRBJ1-5, with 7 bases that match TRBD1. The CDR3 loop is CASSLEGTEPQHF. In DNA, the CDR3 is TGTGCCAGCAGCTTAGAAGGGACAGAACCCCAGCATTTT. The variable domain in full, with the rest retrieved from reference TRBV7-8 and TRBJ1-5, is GAGVSQSPRYKVAKRGQDVALRCDPISGHVSLFWYQQALGQGPEFLTYFQNEAQLDKSGLPSDRFFAERPEGSVSTLKIQRTQQEDSAVYLCASSLEGTEPQHFGDGTRLSIL.